Below are 5 T cell receptor beta chains sequenced from a single sample in a study of shared clonotypes between healthy human individuals. Here immunoSEQ multiplex PCR was the method, and the copy in TCRdb shows in-frame clones only, minus some. The repertoire holds about 100,000 clones, with approximately 65% as singletons. The sequencing input was memory CD8+ T cells sorted from blood. Subset reported: CD45RO+ cells pooled with CCR7-negative TemRA cells. The receptors come from a woman in her 30s in good health.

This clone was seen more than once but under ten times. The J gene is TRBJ1-2, the V gene TRBV2; the match to TRBD1 covers 11 bases. The CDR3 contains 15 residues. Germline V lookup: CDR1 SNHLY, CDR2 FYNNEI. V lost 6 bases to trimming and J lost 5 bases; unmatched junction nucleotides: 8. CDR3 in DNA: TGTGCCAGCAGGGACAGGGGGCACCCGGGGTATGGCTACACCTTC. This codes for CASRDRGHPGYGYTF.

This clone occurred once. This rearrangement joins TRBV2 to TRBJ2-7; 10 nucleotides align to TRBD2. V lost 1 base to trimming and J lost 3 bases; unmatched junction nucleotides: 3. Germline V gene data show CDR1 as SNHLY and CDR2 as FYNNEI. This CDR3 is built from 15 residues. DNA for the CDR3: TGTGCCAGCAGTGAAGAGCTAGCGGGAGTCTACGAGCAGTACTTC. Encoded protein: CASSEELAGVYEQYF. Filled out from reference TRBV2 and TRBJ2-7, the complete variable domain reads EPEVTQTPSHQVTQMGQEVILRCVPISNHLYFYWYRQILGQKVEFLVSFYNNEISEKSEIFDDQFSVERPDGSNFTLKIRSTKLEDSAMYFCASSEELAGVYEQYFGPGTRLTVT.

The sample holds a few counts of this clone. The rearrangement uses TRBV27 and TRBJ2-1; 7 bases are shared with TRBD2. Germline loops: CDR1 MNHEY, CDR2 SMNVEV (reference sequence). V lost 9 bases, J lost 9 bases, and 20 bases stayed unmatched. This CDR3 is 16 amino acids long. Here the CDR3 reads CARTVELATLGGEQFF. Here the CDR3 DNA reads TGTGCCAGAACGGTTGAACTAGCGACCCTGGGGGGTGAGCAGTTCTTC.

The table lists this clone with a count of one. The chain couples TRBV9 to TRBJ2-1; D is unresolved. Trimming removed 0 bases at V and 8 bases at J, with 6 bases between. CDR1 is SGDLS, CDR2 YYNGEE, per germline. The CDR3 sequence is 12 residues long. CDR3 residues: CASSVESYEQFF. For the CDR3, the DNA is TGTGCCAGCAGCGTAGAGTCTTATGAGCAGTTCTTC.

The chain links TRBV29-1 to TRBJ2-5, with 13 bases matching TRBD2. The CDR3 is made up of 16 amino acids. In germline, CDR1 is SQVTM, CDR2 ANQGSEA. The V and J ends lost 0 bases and 5 bases, in that order; junction bases with no gene match: 6. CDR3 in DNA: TGCAGCGTTGAAGATCATGGACTAGCGGGAGAGGAGACCCAGTACTTC. Its translation: CSVEDHGLAGEETQYF.